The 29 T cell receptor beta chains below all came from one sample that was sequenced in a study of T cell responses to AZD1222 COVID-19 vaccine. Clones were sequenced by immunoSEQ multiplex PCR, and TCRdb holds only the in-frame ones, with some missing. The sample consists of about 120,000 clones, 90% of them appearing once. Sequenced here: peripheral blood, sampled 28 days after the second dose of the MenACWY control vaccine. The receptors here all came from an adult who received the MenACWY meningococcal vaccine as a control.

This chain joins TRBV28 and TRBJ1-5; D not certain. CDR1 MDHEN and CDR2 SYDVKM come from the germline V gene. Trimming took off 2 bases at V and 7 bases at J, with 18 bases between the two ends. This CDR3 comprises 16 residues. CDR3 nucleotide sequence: TGTGCCAGCAGTTTAGCCTTGAAAACCGTTATACAGCCCCAGCATTTT. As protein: CASSLALKTVIQPQHF.

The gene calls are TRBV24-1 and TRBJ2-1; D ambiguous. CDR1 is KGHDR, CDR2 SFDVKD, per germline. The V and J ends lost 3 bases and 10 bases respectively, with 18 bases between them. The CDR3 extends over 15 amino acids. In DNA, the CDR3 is TGTGCCACCAGTGATCCTCGCAGGACCAAGGGCGAGCAGTTCTTC. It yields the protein CATSDPRRTKGEQFF.

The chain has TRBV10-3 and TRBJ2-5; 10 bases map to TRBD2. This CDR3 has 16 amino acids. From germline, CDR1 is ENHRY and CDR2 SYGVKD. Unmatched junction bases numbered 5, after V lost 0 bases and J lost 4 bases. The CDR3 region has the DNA TGTGCCATCAGTGAGTCGCCTAGCGGGAGCATAGAGACCCAGTACTTC. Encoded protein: CAISESPSGSIETQYF.

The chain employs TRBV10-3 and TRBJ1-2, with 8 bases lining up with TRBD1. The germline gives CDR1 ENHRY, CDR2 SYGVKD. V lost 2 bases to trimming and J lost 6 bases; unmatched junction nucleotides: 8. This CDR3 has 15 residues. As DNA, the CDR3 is TGTGCCATCAGTGAGGTAGACAGGGGCAAGAATGGCTACACCTTC. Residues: CAISEVDRGKNGYTF.

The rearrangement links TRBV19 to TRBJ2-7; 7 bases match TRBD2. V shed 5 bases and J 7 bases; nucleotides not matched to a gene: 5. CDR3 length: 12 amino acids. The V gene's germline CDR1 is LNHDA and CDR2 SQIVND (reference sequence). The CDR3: CASSGGSREQYF. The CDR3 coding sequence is TGTGCCAGTAGTGGCGGGAGCCGTGAGCAGTACTTC.

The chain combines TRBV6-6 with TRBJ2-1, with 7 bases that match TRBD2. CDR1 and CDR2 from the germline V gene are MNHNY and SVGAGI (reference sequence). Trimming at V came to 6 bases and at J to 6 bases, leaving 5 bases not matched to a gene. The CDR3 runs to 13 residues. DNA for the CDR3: TGTGCCAGCAGCCCTGGGGGGGTCAATGAGCAGTTCTTC. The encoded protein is CASSPGGVNEQFF.

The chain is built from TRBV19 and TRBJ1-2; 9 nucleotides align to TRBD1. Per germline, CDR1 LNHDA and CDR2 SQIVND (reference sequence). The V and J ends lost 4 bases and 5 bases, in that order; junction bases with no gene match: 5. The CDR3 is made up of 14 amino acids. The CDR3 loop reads CASSSRDRVYGYTF. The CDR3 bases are TGTGCCAGTAGTAGCCGGGACAGGGTATATGGCTACACCTTC.

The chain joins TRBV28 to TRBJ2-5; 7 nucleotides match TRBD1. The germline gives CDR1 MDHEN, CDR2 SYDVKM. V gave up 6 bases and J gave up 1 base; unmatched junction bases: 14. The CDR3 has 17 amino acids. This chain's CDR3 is CASSPPGTAPTQETQYF. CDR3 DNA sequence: TGTGCCAGCAGCCCTCCCGGGACAGCTCCGACCCAAGAGACCCAGTACTTC.

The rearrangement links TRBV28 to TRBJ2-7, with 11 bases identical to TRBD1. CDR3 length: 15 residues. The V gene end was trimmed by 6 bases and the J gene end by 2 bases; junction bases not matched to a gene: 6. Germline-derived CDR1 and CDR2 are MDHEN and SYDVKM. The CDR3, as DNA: TGTGCCAGCAGGTCAGAGGGACAGGGGGCCTACGAGCAGTACTTC. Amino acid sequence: CASRSEGQGAYEQYF. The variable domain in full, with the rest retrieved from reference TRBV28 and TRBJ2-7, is DVKVTQSSRYLVKRTGEKVFLECVQDMDHENMFWYRQDPGLGLRLIYFSYDVKMKEKGDIPEGYSVSREKKERFSLILESASTNQTSMYLCASRSEGQGAYEQYFGPGTRLTVT.

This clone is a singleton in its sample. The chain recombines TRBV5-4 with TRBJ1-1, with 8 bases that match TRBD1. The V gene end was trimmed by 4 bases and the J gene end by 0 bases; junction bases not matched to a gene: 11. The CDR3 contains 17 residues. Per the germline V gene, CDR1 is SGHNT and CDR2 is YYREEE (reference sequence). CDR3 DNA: TGTGCCAGCAGCGGGGAAGGGAAACAGGGGGTGAACACTGAAGCTTTCTTT. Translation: CASSGEGKQGVNTEAFF. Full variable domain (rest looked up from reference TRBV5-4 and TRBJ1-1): ETGVTQSPTHLIKTRGQQVTLRCSSQSGHNTVSWYQQALGQGPQFIFQYYREEENGRGNFPPRFSGLQFPNYSSELNVNALELDDSALYLCASSGEGKQGVNTEAFFGQGTRLTVV.

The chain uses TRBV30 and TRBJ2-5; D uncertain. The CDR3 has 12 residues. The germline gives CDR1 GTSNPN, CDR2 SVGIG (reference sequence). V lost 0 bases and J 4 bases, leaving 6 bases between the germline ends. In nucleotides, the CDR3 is TGTGCCTGGAGTGTATGGGGAGAGACCCAGTACTTC. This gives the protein CAWSVWGETQYF. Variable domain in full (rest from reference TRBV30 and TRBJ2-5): SQTIHQWPATLVQPVGSPLSLECTVEGTSNPNLYWYRQAAGRGLQLLFYSVGIGQISSEVPQNLSASRPQDRQFILSSKKLLLSDSGFYLCAWSVWGETQYFGPGTRLLVL.

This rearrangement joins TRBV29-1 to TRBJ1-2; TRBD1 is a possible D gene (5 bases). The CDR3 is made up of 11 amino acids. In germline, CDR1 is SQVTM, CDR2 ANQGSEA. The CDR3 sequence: CRAGSDYGYTF. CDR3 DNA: TGCAGGGCAGGGAGTGACTATGGCTACACCTTC.

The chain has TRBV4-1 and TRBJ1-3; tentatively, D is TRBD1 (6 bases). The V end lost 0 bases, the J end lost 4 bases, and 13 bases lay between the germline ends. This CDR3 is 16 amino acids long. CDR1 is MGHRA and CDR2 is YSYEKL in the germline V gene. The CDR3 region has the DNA TGCGCCAGCAGCCAAGAGGGGGGCGCTAGAGGAAACACCATATATTTT. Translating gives CASSQEGGARGNTIYF.

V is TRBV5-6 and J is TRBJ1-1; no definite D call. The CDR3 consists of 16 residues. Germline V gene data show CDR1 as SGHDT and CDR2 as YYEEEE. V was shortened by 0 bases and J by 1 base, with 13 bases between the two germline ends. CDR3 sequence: CASSLGAGMENTEAFF. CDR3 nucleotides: TGTGCCAGCAGCTTGGGGGCGGGAATGGAGAACACTGAAGCTTTCTTT.

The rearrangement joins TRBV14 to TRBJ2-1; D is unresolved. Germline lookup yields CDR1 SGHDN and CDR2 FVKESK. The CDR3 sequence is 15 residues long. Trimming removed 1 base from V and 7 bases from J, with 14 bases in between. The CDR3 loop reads CASSQGVGARNEQFF. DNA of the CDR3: TGTGCCAGCAGCCAAGGGGTAGGAGCTAGGAATGAGCAGTTCTTC.

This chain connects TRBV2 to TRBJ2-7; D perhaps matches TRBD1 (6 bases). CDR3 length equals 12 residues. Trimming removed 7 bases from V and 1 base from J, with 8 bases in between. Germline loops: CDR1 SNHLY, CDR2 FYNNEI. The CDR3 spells CASKGDSYEQYF. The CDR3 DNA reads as TGTGCCAGCAAGGGGGATTCCTACGAGCAGTACTTC.

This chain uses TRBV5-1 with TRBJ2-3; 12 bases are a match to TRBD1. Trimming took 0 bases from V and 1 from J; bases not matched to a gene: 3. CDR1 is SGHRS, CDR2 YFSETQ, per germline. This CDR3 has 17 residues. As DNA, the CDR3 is TGCGCCAGCAGCTTGGCCGGGACAGGGGGCCGCACAGATACGCAGTATTTT. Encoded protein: CASSLAGTGGRTDTQYF.

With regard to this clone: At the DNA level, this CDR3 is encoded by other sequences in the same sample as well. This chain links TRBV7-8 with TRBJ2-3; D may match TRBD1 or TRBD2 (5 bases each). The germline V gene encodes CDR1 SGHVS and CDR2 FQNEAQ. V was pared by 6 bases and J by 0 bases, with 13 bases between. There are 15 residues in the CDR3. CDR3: CASRTRGFSTDTQYF. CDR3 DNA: TGTGCCAGCAGAACGAGGGGATTCAGCACAGATACGCAGTATTTT.

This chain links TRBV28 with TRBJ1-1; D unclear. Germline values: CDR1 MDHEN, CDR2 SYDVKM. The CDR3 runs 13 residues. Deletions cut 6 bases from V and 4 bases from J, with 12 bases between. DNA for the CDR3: TGTGCCAGCAGGCAGGCGGGTCCCACTGAAGCTTTCTTT. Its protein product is CASRQAGPTEAFF. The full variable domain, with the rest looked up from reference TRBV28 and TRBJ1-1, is DVKVTQSSRYLVKRTGEKVFLECVQDMDHENMFWYRQDPGLGLRLIYFSYDVKMKEKGDIPEGYSVSREKKERFSLILESASTNQTSMYLCASRQAGPTEAFFGQGTRLTVV.

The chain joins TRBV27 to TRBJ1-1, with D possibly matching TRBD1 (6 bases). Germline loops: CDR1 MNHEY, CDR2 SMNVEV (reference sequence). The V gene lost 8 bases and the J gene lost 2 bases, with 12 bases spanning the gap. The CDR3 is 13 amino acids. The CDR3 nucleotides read TGTGCCAGCCGCTTCAGGGGTAACACTGAAGCTTTCTTT. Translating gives CASRFRGNTEAFF.

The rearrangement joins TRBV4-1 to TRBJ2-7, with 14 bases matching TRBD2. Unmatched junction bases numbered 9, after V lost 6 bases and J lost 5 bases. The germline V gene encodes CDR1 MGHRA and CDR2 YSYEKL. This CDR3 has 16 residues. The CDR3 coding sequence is TGCGCCAGCAGACGGACTAGCGGGAGGTATGTCAACGAGCAGTACTTC. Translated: CASRRTSGRYVNEQYF.

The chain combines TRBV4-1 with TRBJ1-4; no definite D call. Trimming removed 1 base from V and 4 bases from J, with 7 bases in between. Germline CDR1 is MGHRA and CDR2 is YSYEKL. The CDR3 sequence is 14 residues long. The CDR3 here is CASSQGTNNEKLFF. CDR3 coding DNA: TGCGCCAGCAGCCAAGGGACCAATAATGAAAAACTGTTTTTT.

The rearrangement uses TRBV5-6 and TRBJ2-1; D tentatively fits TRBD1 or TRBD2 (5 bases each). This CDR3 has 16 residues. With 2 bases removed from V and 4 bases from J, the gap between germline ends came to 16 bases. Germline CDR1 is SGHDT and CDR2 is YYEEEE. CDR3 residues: CASSFEIGTLYNEQFF. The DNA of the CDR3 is TGTGCCAGCAGCTTTGAAATCGGGACCTTATACAATGAGCAGTTCTTC.

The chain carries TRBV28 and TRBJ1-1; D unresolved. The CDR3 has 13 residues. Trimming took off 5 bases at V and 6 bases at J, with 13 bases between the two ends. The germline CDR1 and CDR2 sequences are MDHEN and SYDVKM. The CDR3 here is CASSSSGRPEAFF. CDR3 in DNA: TGTGCCAGCAGTAGCTCCGGACGGCCTGAAGCTTTCTTT.

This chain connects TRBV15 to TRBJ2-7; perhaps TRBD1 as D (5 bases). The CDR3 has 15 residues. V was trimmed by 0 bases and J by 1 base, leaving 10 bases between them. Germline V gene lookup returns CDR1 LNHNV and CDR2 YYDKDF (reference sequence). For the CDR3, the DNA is TGTGCCACCAGCAGAGACAGGGTGGGGTCCTACGAGCAGTACTTC. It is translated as CATSRDRVGSYEQYF. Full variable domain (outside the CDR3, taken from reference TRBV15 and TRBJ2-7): DAMVIQNPRYQVTQFGKPVTLSCSQTLNHNVMYWYQQKSSQAPKLLFHYYDKDFNNEADTPDNFQSRRPNTSFCFLDIRSPGLGDTAMYLCATSRDRVGSYEQYFGPGTRLTVT.

Written as DNA, the CDR3 is TGCAGCGTTGAAGGTGGAGGGGTCCAAGAGACCCAGTACTTC. It encodes CSVEGGGVQETQYF. This rearrangement joins TRBV29-1 to TRBJ2-5, with D maybe TRBD2 (6 bases). Germline assignment: CDR1 SQVTM and CDR2 ANQGSEA. This CDR3 comprises 14 residues. Trimming stripped 1 base from V and 1 base from J, with 10 bases between.

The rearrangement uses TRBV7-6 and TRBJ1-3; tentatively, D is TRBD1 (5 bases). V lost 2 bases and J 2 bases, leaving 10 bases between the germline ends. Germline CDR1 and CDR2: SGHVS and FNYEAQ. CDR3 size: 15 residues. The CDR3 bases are TGTGCCAGCAGCTTATTGGGGACGGCTGGAAACACCATATATTTT. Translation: CASSLLGTAGNTIYF.

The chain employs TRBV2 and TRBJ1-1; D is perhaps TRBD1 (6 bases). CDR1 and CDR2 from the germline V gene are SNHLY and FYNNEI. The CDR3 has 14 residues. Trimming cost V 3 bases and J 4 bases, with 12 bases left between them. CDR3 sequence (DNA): TGTGCCAGCAGTGACACGGGGGCGAGCACTGAAGCTTTCTTT. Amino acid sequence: CASSDTGASTEAFF.

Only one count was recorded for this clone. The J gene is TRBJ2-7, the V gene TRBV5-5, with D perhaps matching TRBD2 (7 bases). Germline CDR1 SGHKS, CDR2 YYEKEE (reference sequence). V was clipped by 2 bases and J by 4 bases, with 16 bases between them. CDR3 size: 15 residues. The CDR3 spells CASSFSAGAGYEQYF. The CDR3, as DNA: TGTGCCAGCAGCTTTTCGGCGGGGGCGGGGTACGAGCAGTACTTC.